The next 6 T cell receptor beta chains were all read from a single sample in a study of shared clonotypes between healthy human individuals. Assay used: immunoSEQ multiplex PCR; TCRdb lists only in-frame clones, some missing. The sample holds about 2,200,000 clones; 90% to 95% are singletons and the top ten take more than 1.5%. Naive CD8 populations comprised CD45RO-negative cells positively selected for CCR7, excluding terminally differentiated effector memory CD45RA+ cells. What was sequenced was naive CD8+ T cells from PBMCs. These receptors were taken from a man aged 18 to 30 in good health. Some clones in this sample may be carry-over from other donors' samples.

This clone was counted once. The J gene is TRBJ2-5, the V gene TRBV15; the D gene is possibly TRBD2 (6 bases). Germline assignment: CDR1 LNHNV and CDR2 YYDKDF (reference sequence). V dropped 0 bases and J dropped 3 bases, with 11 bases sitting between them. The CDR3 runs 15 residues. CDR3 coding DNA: TGTGCCACCAGCAGAGAAGGGACTCGTAAAGAGACCCAGTACTTC. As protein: CATSREGTRKETQYF.

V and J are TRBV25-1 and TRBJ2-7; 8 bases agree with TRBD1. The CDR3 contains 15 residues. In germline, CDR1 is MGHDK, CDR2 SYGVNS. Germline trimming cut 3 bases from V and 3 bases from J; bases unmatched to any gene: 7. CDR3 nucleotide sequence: TGTGCCAGCAGTGACCCAGGACAGGGATACTACGAGCAGTACTTC. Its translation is CASSDPGQGYYEQYF.

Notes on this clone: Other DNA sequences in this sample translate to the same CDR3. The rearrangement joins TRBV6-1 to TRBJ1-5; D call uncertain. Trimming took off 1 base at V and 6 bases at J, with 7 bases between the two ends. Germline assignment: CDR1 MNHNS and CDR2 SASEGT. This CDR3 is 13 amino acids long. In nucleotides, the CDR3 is TGTGCCAGCAGTGAAGATAGAGCTCAGCCCCAGCATTTT. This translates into CASSEDRAQPQHF.

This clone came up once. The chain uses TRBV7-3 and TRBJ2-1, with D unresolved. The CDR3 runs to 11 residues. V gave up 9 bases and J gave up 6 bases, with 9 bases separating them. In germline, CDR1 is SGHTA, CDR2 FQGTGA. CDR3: CASGHGNEQFF. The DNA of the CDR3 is TGTGCCAGTGGGCACGGCAATGAGCAGTTCTTC.

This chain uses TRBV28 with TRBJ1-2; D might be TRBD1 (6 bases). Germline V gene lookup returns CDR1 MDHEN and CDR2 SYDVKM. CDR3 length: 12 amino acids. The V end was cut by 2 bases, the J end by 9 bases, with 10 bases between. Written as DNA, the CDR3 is TGTGCCAGCAGTTTAGGCGGGGGCAGCTACACCTTC. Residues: CASSLGGGSYTF.

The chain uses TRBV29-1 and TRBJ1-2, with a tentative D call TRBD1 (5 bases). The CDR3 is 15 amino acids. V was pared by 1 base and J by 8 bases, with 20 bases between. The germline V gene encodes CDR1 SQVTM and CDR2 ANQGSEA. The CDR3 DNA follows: TGCAGCGTTGAAGGGGGCCCTGACATACTTAACGGCTACACCTTC. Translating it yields CSVEGGPDILNGYTF.